The 9 T cell receptor beta chains reported below all come from one sample, sequenced in a study of blood T cell repertoires in COVID-19. Profiling relied on immunoSEQ multiplex PCR, and the TCRdb table lists in-frame clones only, not all of them. This repertoire shows 80,000 to 100,000 clones, about nine tenths found once; its top ten account for 1.5% to 2%. Sequencing was done on a sample of peripheral blood. The origin of the receptors is a man in his sixties with acute or convalescent COVID-19.

DNA for the CDR3: TGTGCCAGCAGCTCGGACAATAGCAATCAGCCCCAGCATTTT. Protein: CASSSDNSNQPQHF. The rearrangement joins TRBV7-2 to TRBJ1-5, with a weak D call TRBD1 (5 bases). The CDR3 is 14 residues long. The V end was cut by 4 bases, the J end by 0 bases, with 7 bases between. CDR1 and CDR2 (germline): SGHTA, FQGNSA.

This clone appeared a single time. This sequence joins TRBV7-9 and TRBJ2-2; a possible D gene is TRBD1 (5 bases). The CDR3 runs to 15 residues. V lost 5 bases, J lost 1 base, and 11 bases lay in between. The V gene's germline CDR1 is SEHNR and CDR2 FQNEAQ (reference sequence). CDR3 region: CASSPGQVNTGELFF. CDR3 in DNA: TGTGCCAGCAGCCCCGGACAAGTGAACACCGGGGAGCTGTTTTTT.

J is TRBJ1-2 and V is TRBV3-1 (or the pseudogene TRBV3-2); 7 bases fit TRBD1. From germline, CDR1 is LGHDT and CDR2 YNNKEL (reference sequence). This CDR3 is built from 14 residues. V was pared by 1 base and J by 8 bases, with 7 bases of the junction left unmatched. For the CDR3, the DNA is TGTGCCAGCAGCCAAGGACAGGGAGTGTTAGGCTACACCTTC. Translating gives CASSQGQGVLGYTF.

The chain carries TRBV2 and TRBJ1-1, with TRBD1 as a possible D gene (6 bases). Trimming removed 6 bases from V and 1 base from J, with 12 bases in between. Germline V CDR1 and CDR2: SNHLY, FYNNEI. The CDR3 is made up of 14 amino acids. DNA of the CDR3: TGTGCCAGCAGGAGGACAGCTACGAACACTGAAGCTTTCTTT. Protein sequence: CASRRTATNTEAFF.

V is TRBV6-1 and J is TRBJ1-5, with 7 positions matching TRBD1. Germline CDR1 is MNHNS and CDR2 is SASEGT. The CDR3 totals 15 residues. Trimming took 2 bases from V and 7 from J; bases not matched to a gene: 8. The CDR3 DNA reads as TGTGCCAGCAGTGAACAGGGACAGAGTGTACAGCCCCAGCATTTT. Encoded protein: CASSEQGQSVQPQHF.

This chain links TRBV11-2 with TRBJ1-4; 10 bases line up with TRBD1. The V gene's germline CDR1 is SGHAT and CDR2 FQNNGV. The CDR3 is 16 amino acids. The J segment lost 8 bases and the V segment lost 5 bases, leaving 11 bases of the junction unmatched. This CDR3 is CASSPPGQGIGEKLFF. The CDR3 DNA reads as TGTGCCAGCAGCCCCCCGGGACAGGGGATAGGAGAAAAACTGTTTTTT.

The chain is built from TRBV19 and TRBJ1-3, with D possibly matching TRBD1 (5 bases). Germline V gene data show CDR1 as LNHDA and CDR2 as SQIVND (reference sequence). V was clipped by 7 bases and J by 2 bases, with 12 bases between them. The CDR3 sequence is 14 residues long. CDR3 residues: CASTRGSAGNTIYF. The CDR3, as DNA: TGTGCCAGTACGCGGGGGTCGGCTGGAAACACCATATATTTT.

V is TRBV7-7 and J is TRBJ2-5; 8 nucleotides line up with TRBD1. The CDR3 extends over 16 amino acids. The ends lost 2 bases at V and 3 bases at J; junction bases unmatched: 8. In germline, CDR1 is SSHAT, CDR2 FNYEAQ (reference sequence). The CDR3 coding sequence is TGTGCCAGCAGCTTAATCGGGACAGGTGGGGAAGAGACCCAGTACTTC. Residues: CASSLIGTGGEETQYF. The full variable domain, its missing parts supplied by reference TRBV7-7 and TRBJ2-5, is GAGVSQSPRYKVTKRGQDVTLRCDPISSHATLYWYQQALGQGPEFLTYFNYEAQPDKSGLPSDRFSAERPEGSISTLTIQRTEQRDSAMYRCASSLIGTGGEETQYFGPGTRLLVL.

The chain combines TRBV2 with TRBJ1-4, with 9 bases aligning to TRBD1. The CDR3 consists of 14 residues. The J segment lost 3 bases and the V segment lost 5 bases, leaving 1 base of the junction unmatched. Germline lookup yields CDR1 SNHLY and CDR2 FYNNEI. In DNA form, the CDR3 reads TGTGCCAGCAGTCGGACAGGGGCTAATGAAAAACTGTTTTTT. Translating it yields CASSRTGANEKLFF. The full variable domain, with the rest looked up from reference TRBV2 and TRBJ1-4, is EPEVTQTPSHQVTQMGQEVILRCVPISNHLYFYWYRQILGQKVEFLVSFYNNEISEKSEIFDDQFSVERPDGSNFTLKIRSTKLEDSAMYFCASSRTGANEKLFFGSGTQLSVL.